This TCR beta chain was captured in a study of blood T cell repertoires in COVID-19. Study overall: Both acute and convalescent COVID-19 samples were obtained from the United States, Italy and Spain. T cells, B-cell-depleted T cells, or PBMCs supplied cDNA or gDNA.

As processed by the authors: By means of reference gene primer amplification, nucleated cell counts were estimated. Clones were sequenced by immunoSEQ multiplex PCR, and TCRdb holds only the in-frame ones, with some missing. V, J and clone size derive from that table, while D and trimming were established from the DNA sequence. The table records about 140,000 clones, 75% to 85% of them present only once. This sequence was found in a man in his sixties with acute or convalescent COVID-19. What was sequenced was peripheral blood.

In DNA form, the CDR3 reads TGCGCCAGCAGCTTGGGCAGGGGAGCCGGGGAGCTGTTTTTT. This sequence encodes CASSLGRGAGELFF. The chain uses TRBV5-1 and TRBJ2-2; D may be TRBD1 (6 bases). V dropped 0 bases and J dropped 6 bases, with 9 bases sitting between them. The length of the CDR3 is 14 residues. Germline CDR1 SGHRS, CDR2 YFSETQ.